The present TCR beta chain was sequenced within a study of siplizumab effects on memory and regulatory T cells. Study-level points and caveats: Mappable CD4+ clones that were alloreactive averaged around 70% Treg-derived with siplizumab versus around 25% in controls.

In regard to this clone: Its antigen is as yet unknown.

The CDR3 spans 14 residues. Germline CDR1 SGHDT, CDR2 YYEEEE. Trimming removed 6 bases at V and 7 bases at J, with 20 bases between. TCRdb keeps only in-frame clones here, not all; method: immunoSEQ multiplex PCR. The table lists about 62,000 clones, 70% to 80% of them singletons. The source material was memory CD4+ T cells sorted from blood. This sequence was found in a human donor in good health. V usage is TRBV5-6 and J usage is TRBJ2-7; possible D gene TRBD2, 7 bases. This CDR3 is CASTRGAQADEQYF. For the CDR3, the DNA is TGTGCCAGCACCCGGGGGGCGCAAGCTGATGAGCAGTACTTC.